This entry concerns a single T cell receptor beta chain. The antigen is undetermined. The data stem from a study of somatic mutations in cytotoxic T cells in rheumatoid arthritis. In the study overall: Patient blood (just over 29 ml EDTA) was taken immediately after diagnosis and before treatment.

Clones were sequenced by immunoSEQ multiplex PCR, and TCRdb holds only the in-frame ones, with some missing. The table lists 10,000 to 12,000 clones, 89% of them singletons. V was clipped by 2 bases and J by 3 bases, with 23 bases between them. The CDR3 runs 19 residues. Germline V gene data show CDR1 as SEHNR and CDR2 as FQNEAQ (reference sequence). Study outcomes and limitations: Age-matched healthy controls and rheumatoid arthritis patients had CD8+ T-cell clonality that did not differ significantly. In about an eighth of the 65 patients, the largest CD8+ clone exceeded 20% of CD8+ cells.

The chain uses TRBV7-9 and TRBJ2-1, with D possibly matching TRBD2 (7 bases). Input material: CD4+ T cells sorted from blood. This sequence originates from a young woman with rheumatoid arthritis. The CDR3: CASSLRGTIVADLYNEQFF. For the CDR3, the DNA is TGTGCCAGCAGCTTAAGGGGGACTATAGTAGCGGACCTCTACAATGAGCAGTTCTTC.